One sample yielded the 15 T cell receptor beta chains listed below, sequenced in a study of cytomegalovirus exposure and HLA in healthy donors. Data came from immunoSEQ multiplex PCR; TCRdb stores just in-frame clones and leaves some out. Here the sample spans 150,000 to 200,000 clones, roughly 89% being singletons. Sequences were obtained from PBMCs. The receptors were sampled from a young woman in good health and CMV-seronegative.

This clone was counted between two and nine times. The rearrangement uses TRBV11-2 and TRBJ1-4, with D tentatively TRBD1 (6 bases). The germline V gene encodes CDR1 SGHAT and CDR2 FQNNGV. The CDR3 is made up of 15 amino acids. Trimming left V 3 bases short and J 5 bases short, with 13 bases between. The DNA of the CDR3 is TGTGCCAGCAGCTTGGGGGGGGCCGGGAATGAAAAACTGTTTTTT. Amino acids: CASSLGGAGNEKLFF.

This sequence joins TRBV5-6 and TRBJ1-1; D might be TRBD1 (5 bases). Germline CDR1 reads SGHDT; CDR2 reads YYEEEE. V lost 1 base, J lost 3 bases, and 16 bases lay in between. This CDR3 is 16 amino acids long. In DNA, the CDR3 is TGTGCCAGCAGCTTGCAGACCGGGGGAGGGGACACTGAAGCTTTCTTT. The encoded protein is CASSLQTGGGDTEAFF.

The genes are TRBV10-3 and TRBJ1-6; TRBD1 agrees at 9 bases. With 3 bases clipped from V and 10 bases from J, the junction kept 7 bases outside the gene matches. Germline V gene lookup returns CDR1 ENHRY and CDR2 SYGVKD. The CDR3 is 15 residues long. CDR3 sequence: CAISEAGQGSSPLHF. The CDR3 DNA follows: TGTGCCATCAGTGAAGCGGGACAGGGAAGCTCACCCCTCCACTTT.

This clone appeared once. V gene TRBV27 combines with J gene TRBJ2-1; 10 nucleotides line up with TRBD2. V lost 5 bases and J lost 7; bases outside the gene matches: 11. The CDR3 consists of 16 residues. CDR1 MNHEY and CDR2 SMNVEV come from the germline V gene (reference sequence). Here the CDR3 DNA reads TGTGCCAGCAGTAATATACTACTAGCGGGGAAGAATGAGCAGTTCTTC. Its translation is CASSNILLAGKNEQFF.

V usage is TRBV14 and J usage is TRBJ1-1; D call uncertain. Trimming stripped 1 base from V and 5 bases from J, with 8 bases between. Germline V gives CDR1 SGHDN, CDR2 FVKESK. The CDR3 spans 13 residues. The DNA for the CDR3 is TGTGCCAGCAGCCAAGTGGCGGGTACTGAAGCTTTCTTT. Amino acid sequence: CASSQVAGTEAFF. The complete variable domain, with remaining parts taken from reference TRBV14 and TRBJ1-1, reads EAGVTQFPSHSVIEKGQTVTLRCDPISGHDNLYWYRRVMGKEIKFLLHFVKESKQDESGMPNNRFLAERTGGTYSTLKVQPAELEDSGVYFCASSQVAGTEAFFGQGTRLTVV.

The chain carries TRBV6-5 and TRBJ2-1; D unresolved. Trimming took 3 bases from V and 3 from J, leaving 9 bases between them. This CDR3 has 14 residues. Germline CDR1 is MNHEY and CDR2 is SVGAGI. CDR3: CASSYGTVYNEQFF. The CDR3 nucleotides read TGTGCCAGCAGTTATGGTACGGTCTACAATGAGCAGTTCTTC.

The chain joins TRBV6-1 to TRBJ2-1; 7 nucleotides match TRBD1. The CDR3 contains 14 residues. Per the germline V gene, CDR1 is MNHNS and CDR2 is SASEGT. V shed 3 bases, J shed 1 base, and the junction held 0 bases outside the gene matches. The CDR3 DNA sequence: TGTGCCAGCAGTGAGACAGGGTCCTACAATGAGCAGTTCTTC. Translation gives CASSETGSYNEQFF.

The count of this clone is one. The V call is TRBV18, the J call TRBJ1-2; D is unclear. This CDR3 spans 13 amino acids. V was clipped by 1 base and J by 8 bases, with 11 bases between them. CDR1 and CDR2 (germline): KGHSH, LQKENI. DNA for the CDR3: TGTGCCAGCTCACCACTAGGAGGGTACGGCTACACCTTC. The encoded protein is CASSPLGGYGYTF. Filled out from reference TRBV18 and TRBJ1-2, the complete variable domain reads NAGVMQNPRHLVRRRGQEARLRCSPMKGHSHVYWYRQLPEEGLKFMVYLQKENIIDESGMPKERFSAEFPKEGPSILRIQQVVRGDSAAYFCASSPLGGYGYTFGSGTRLTVV.

The chain couples TRBV2 to TRBJ1-1; 9 bases are a match to TRBD1. The CDR3 spans 14 residues. Per germline, CDR1 SNHLY and CDR2 FYNNEI. The junction had 3 bases not matched to a gene; V was cut back by 4 bases and J by 3 bases. The CDR3 region is CASSAGTGYTEAFF. The CDR3 DNA follows: TGTGCCAGCAGTGCCGGGACAGGGTACACTGAAGCTTTCTTT.

The chain has TRBV5-6 and TRBJ2-7; the D gene is possibly TRBD2 (7 bases). Germline lookup yields CDR1 SGHDT and CDR2 YYEEEE. The V and J ends lost 4 bases and 5 bases respectively, with 22 bases between them. This CDR3 comprises 16 residues. CDR3 amino acids: CASSQRGGGFPHEQYF. The CDR3 bases are TGTGCCAGCAGCCAACGAGGGGGGGGGTTTCCCCACGAGCAGTACTTC.

The chain links TRBV9 to TRBJ1-1, with D maybe TRBD1 (6 bases). There are 14 residues in the CDR3. The germline V gene has CDR1 SGDLS and CDR2 YYNGEE. Trimming took off 3 bases at V and 8 bases at J, with 17 bases between the two ends. This chain's CDR3 is CASSGPDRHLEAFF. CDR3 nucleotide sequence: TGTGCCAGCAGCGGACCCGACAGGCACTTGGAAGCTTTCTTT.

Comment on this clone: Other DNA sequences in the same sample also yield this CDR3. The chain employs TRBV5-1 and TRBJ1-1; TRBD1 matches at 7 bases. The CDR3 consists of 14 residues. V trimming: 4 bases; J trimming: 3 bases; junction bases outside the gene matches: 6. Germline CDR1 SGHRS, CDR2 YFSETQ. DNA of the CDR3: TGCGCCAGCAGCCCAGCAGGGGGGTACACTGAAGCTTTCTTT. Protein product: CASSPAGGYTEAFF.

V gene TRBV2 combines with J gene TRBJ2-4; no firm D call. Germline-derived CDR1 and CDR2 are SNHLY and FYNNEI. This CDR3 region has 13 residues. The V and J ends lost 9 bases and 0 bases respectively, with 9 bases between them. CDR3 sequence (DNA): TGTGCCAGTTGGAGTTTAGCCAAAAACATTCAGTACTTC. It specifies CASWSLAKNIQYF. Supplemented by reference TRBV2 and TRBJ2-4, the full variable domain reads EPEVTQTPSHQVTQMGQEVILRCVPISNHLYFYWYRQILGQKVEFLVSFYNNEISEKSEIFDDQFSVERPDGSNFTLKIRSTKLEDSAMYFCASWSLAKNIQYFGAGTRLSVL.

The chain is built from TRBV10-3 and TRBJ2-1, with TRBD2 identical over 12 bases. Losses at the gene ends were 0 bases for V and 5 bases for J; bases not matched to a gene: 2. The CDR3 has 16 residues. Germline V gene sequence: CDR1 ENHRY, CDR2 SYGVKD. In DNA, the CDR3 is TGTGCCATCAGTGAGTCTTGGACTAGCGGGAACAATGAGCAGTTCTTC. This gives the protein CAISESWTSGNNEQFF.

The chain combines TRBV27 with TRBJ1-1; D is undetermined. This CDR3 contains 13 residues. Trimming pared 6 bases from V and 0 bases from J, leaving 8 bases between. Germline-derived CDR1 and CDR2 are MNHEY and SMNVEV (reference sequence). CDR3 sequence reads: CASRVGVNTEAFF. In DNA form, the CDR3 reads TGTGCCAGCAGGGTCGGTGTGAACACTGAAGCTTTCTTT.